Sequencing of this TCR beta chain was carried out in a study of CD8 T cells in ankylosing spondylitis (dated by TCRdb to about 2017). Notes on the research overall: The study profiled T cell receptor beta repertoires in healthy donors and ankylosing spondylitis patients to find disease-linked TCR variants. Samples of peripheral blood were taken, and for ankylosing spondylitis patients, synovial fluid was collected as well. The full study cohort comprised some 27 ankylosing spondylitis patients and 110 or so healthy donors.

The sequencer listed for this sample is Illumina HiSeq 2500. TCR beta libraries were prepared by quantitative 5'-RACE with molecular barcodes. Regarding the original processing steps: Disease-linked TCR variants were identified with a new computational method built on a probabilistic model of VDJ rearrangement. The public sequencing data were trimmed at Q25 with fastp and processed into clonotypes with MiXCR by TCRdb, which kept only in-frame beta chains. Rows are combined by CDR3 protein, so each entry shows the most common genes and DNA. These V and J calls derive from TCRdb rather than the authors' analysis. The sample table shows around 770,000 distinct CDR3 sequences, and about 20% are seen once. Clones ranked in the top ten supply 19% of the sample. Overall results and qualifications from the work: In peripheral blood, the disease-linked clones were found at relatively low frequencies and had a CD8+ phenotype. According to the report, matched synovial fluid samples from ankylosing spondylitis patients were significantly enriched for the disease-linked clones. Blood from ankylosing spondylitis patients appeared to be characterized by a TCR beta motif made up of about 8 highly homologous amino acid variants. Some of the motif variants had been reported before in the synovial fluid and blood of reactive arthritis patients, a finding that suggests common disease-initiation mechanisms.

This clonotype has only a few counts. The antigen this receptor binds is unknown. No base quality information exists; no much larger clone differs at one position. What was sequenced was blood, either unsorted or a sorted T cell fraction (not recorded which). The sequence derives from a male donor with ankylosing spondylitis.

The encoded CDR3 is CASSLTGQLTQRAFF. The DNA sequence is given as TGTGCCAGCAGTTTAACGGGTCAGCTGACGCAGAGAGCTTTCTTT. The V gene is TRBV12-3 or TRBV12-4 and the J gene is TRBJ1-1; a confident D gene designation cannot be given. V drops 2 bases and J drops 10 bases, leaving 20 bases in between. The CDR3 goes from the cysteine to the phenylalanine over 15 residues. Here the CDR3 DNA is all that survives: 45 bases in frame from base 1.